This T cell receptor (beta chain) is drawn from a study of blood T cells in healthy people across ages. Study-level points and caveats: PBMC samples, being unsorted, prevented any conclusive comparison of naive and antigen-experienced cells.

Ten or more counts support this clonotype. The antigen is not known. Using a J-beta primer mix together with a sample-barcoded 5' primer, a second PCR was run for roughly 6 to 11 cycles. Every single cDNA molecule received a tag from a template-switch adaptor with 12 random nucleotides. A minimum of 2.5 million CDR3-containing paired-end reads was obtained for each sample. TCRdb itself ran the 5' RACE reads through MiXCR, one entry per CDR3 protein. The sample lists about 650,000 distinct CDR3 sequences, roughly 32% occurring once. The germline V gene encodes CDR1 SEHNR and CDR2 FQNEAQ (reference sequence). CDR3 length equals 9 residues. V lost 9 bases to trimming and J lost 5 bases, with 2 bases between them.

The chain carries TRBV7-9 and TRBJ1-5; no clear D. The sequencing sample was made of blood. The source of this sequence is a woman of 80 years or more in good health. CDR3 sequence (DNA): TGTGCCAGAGATCAGCCCCAGCATTTT. Its protein product is CARDQPQHF.